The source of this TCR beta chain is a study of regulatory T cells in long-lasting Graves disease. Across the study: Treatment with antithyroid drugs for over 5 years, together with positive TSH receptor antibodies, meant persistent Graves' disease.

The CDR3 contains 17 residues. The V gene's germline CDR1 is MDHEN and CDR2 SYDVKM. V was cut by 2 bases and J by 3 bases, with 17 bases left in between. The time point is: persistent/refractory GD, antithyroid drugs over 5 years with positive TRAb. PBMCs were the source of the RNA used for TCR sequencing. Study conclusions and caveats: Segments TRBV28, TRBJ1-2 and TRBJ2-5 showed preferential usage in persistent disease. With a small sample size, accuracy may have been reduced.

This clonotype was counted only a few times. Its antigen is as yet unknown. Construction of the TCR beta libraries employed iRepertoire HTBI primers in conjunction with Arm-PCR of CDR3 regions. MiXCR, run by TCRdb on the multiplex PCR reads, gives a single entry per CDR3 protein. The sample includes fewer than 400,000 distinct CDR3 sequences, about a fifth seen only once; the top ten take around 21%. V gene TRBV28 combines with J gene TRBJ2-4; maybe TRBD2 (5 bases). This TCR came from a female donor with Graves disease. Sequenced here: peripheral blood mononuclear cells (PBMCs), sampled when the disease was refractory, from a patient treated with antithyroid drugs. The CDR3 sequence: CASSLGGALVGKNIQYF. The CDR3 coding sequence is TGTGCCAGCAGTTTAGGAGGTGCACTAGTTGGCAAAAACATTCAGTACTTC.